This T cell receptor beta chain was captured by sequencing in a study of shared clonotypes between healthy human individuals. The table came from immunoSEQ multiplex PCR; TCRdb's copy has only in-frame clones and leaves some out. The sample includes about half a million clones, around 79% of them seen just once. Trimming removed 6 bases from V and 2 bases from J, with 4 bases in between. CDR1 and CDR2 (germline): MNHEY, SVGAGI. This CDR3 region has 11 residues. The TCR was taken from a woman between 40 and 55 years old in good health. Some clones in this sample may be carry-over from other donors' samples. Sequencing was done on a sample of PBMCs. The V gene is TRBV6-5, the J gene TRBJ2-5; no firm D call. DNA of the CDR3: TGTGCCAGCAGCCCGCAAGAGACCCAGTACTTC. This encodes CASSPQETQYF.